This entry describes one T cell receptor (beta chain). Antigen specificity is unknown. This specimen belongs to a study of identical twins. Through template switching, a universal primer site was introduced, and the cDNA contained unique molecular identifiers. TCRdb re-derived calls from the 5' RACE reads in MiXCR, one entry per CDR3 protein. The data show 1,800,000 or so distinct CDR3 sequences, under 35% seen once. General study results and limits: There were fewer insertions in abundant cord blood beta clonotypes, but memory repertoires showed no such pattern.

The CDR3 covers 14 residues. Germline loops: CDR1 SEHNR, CDR2 FQNEAQ (reference sequence). Trimming took 1 base from V and 3 from J, leaving 10 bases between them. This chain uses TRBV7-9 with TRBJ2-7, with D possibly being TRBD1 or TRBD2 (5 bases each). The sequencing input was cord blood. The sequence derives from a newborn girl in good health. The DNA of the CDR3 is TGTGCCAGCAGCTTAGATCGGGACCACTACGAGCAGTACTTC. Protein product: CASSLDRDHYEQYF.